This T cell receptor (beta chain) was recorded in a study of blood T cell repertoires in COVID-19. Across the study: There were acute and convalescent COVID-19 samples, and they came from the United States, Italy and Spain. The analysed material was cDNA or gDNA that came from T cells, B-cell-depleted T cells, or PBMCs.

Per the original data handling: Estimation of nucleated cell counts relied on the amplification of reference gene primers. TCRdb keeps only in-frame clones here, not all; method: immunoSEQ multiplex PCR. The DNA gave D and trimming, while V, J and clone size come from that table. The sample carries under 55,000 clones, 70% to 90% recorded once. This CDR3 has 16 amino acids. Germline V gene lookup returns CDR1 SGDLS and CDR2 YYNGEE. Trimming shortened V by 0 bases and J by 5 bases, and 12 bases separated the two germline ends. This clone was seen more than once but under ten times. Sequenced material: peripheral blood. The V and J genes are TRBV9 and TRBJ1-6; D not resolved. This TCR was recovered from a human donor in a cohort sampled during active COVID-19. The CDR3: CASSVGEVKNNSPLHF. Written as DNA, the CDR3 is TGTGCCAGCAGCGTAGGGGAGGTTAAGAATAATTCACCCCTCCACTTT.